These T cell receptor beta chains were read from a single sample in a study of technical replicates of blood from four donors. Only in-frame clones appear in the TCRdb table, and some are missing; sequencing was by immunoSEQ multiplex PCR. The table includes approximately 100,000 clones, nearly 96% detected once. Sequenced: T cells isolated from PBMCs. The receptors come from a human donor in good health. The CDR3 runs from the conserved cysteine through the conserved F or W. Fields, in order: clone size, D gene, V gene, J gene, CDR3 protein, CDR3 DNA. The D gene is left open where the match is weak. Expanded clones are given a class, and other clones once, few, many or no size at all.

>NA|NA|TRBV9|TRBJ1-2
CASRTAGAQYLGGYTF
TGTGCCAGCAGAACGGCAGGGGCGCAATACTTGGGGGGCTACACCTTC
>NA|NA|TRBV6-1|TRBJ1-6
CASSGSGLYGSPLHF
TGTGCCAGCAGTGGATCGGGACTGTATGGGTCACCCCTCCACTTT
>NA|NA|TRBV14|TRBJ2-7
CASSQDTGLGSYEQYF
TGTGCCAGCAGCCAAGATACGGGACTTGGCTCCTACGAGCAGTACTTC
>NA|NA|TRBV5-6|TRBJ2-3
CASSMQGPRLITDTQYF
TGTGCCAGCAGCATGCAGGGGCCGCGACTAATCACAGATACGCAGTATTTT
>once|NA|TRBV5-1|TRBJ2-5
CASSLGNGQETQYF
TGCGCCAGCAGCTTGGGAAACGGTCAAGAGACCCAGTACTTC
>NA|NA|TRBV9|TRBJ2-7
CASSVDLGLNYEQYF
TGTGCCAGCAGCGTAGACCTAGGACTAAACTACGAGCAGTACTTC
>NA|TRBD1|TRBV19|TRBJ1-2
CASSIRTGDLNYGYTF
TGTGCCAGTAGTATTCGGACAGGAGACCTTAACTATGGCTACACCTTC
>NA|NA|TRBV27|TRBJ2-7
CASRDSHSYEQYF
TGTGCCAGCAGGGACAGTCACTCCTACGAGCAGTACTTC
>NA|NA|TRBV15|TRBJ2-2
CATSRGPNTGELFF
TGTGCCACCAGCAGGGGGCCAAACACCGGGGAGCTGTTTTTT
>once|NA|TRBV7-2|TRBJ2-5
CASSLVAQETQYF
TGTGCCAGCAGCTTAGTAGCCCAAGAGACCCAGTACTTC
>NA|TRBD1|TRBV5-1|TRBJ2-7
CASSLGQGADEQYF
TGCGCCAGCAGCTTGGGACAGGGGGCTGACGAGCAGTACTTC
>NA|NA|TRBV18|TRBJ2-7
CASSPPVRDYEQYF
TGTGCCAGCTCACCACCGGTTCGCGACTACGAGCAGTACTTC
>NA|NA|TRBV9|TRBJ1-5
CASSVGPGGQPQHF
TGTGCCAGCAGCGTAGGACCTGGCGGACAGCCCCAGCATTTT
>NA|NA|TRBV4-1|TRBJ1-5
CASSQTGVNQPQHF
TGCGCCAGCAGCCAGACAGGCGTCAATCAGCCCCAGCATTTT
>NA|NA|TRBV9|TRBJ2-1
CASSVGPSRPRDEQFF
TGTGCCAGCAGCGTAGGCCCGTCTAGACCGAGAGATGAGCAGTTCTTC
>once|TRBD1|TRBV19|TRBJ2-6
CASSIKDRDRGLGANVLTF
TGTGCCAGTAGTATTAAGGACCGGGACAGGGGGCTGGGGGCCAACGTCCTGACTTTC
>NA|NA|TRBV25-1|TRBJ2-1
CASSIERDGHEQFF
TGTGCCAGCAGTATAGAGAGGGATGGCCATGAGCAGTTCTTC
>once|TRBD2|TRBV7-9|TRBJ2-4
CASSIVAGVNYF
TGTGCCAGCAGCATAGTAGCGGGAGTAAATTACTTC
>NA|TRBD1|TRBV15|TRBJ2-7
CATSRDRGREQYF
TGTGCCACCAGCAGGGACAGGGGTCGGGAGCAGTACTTC
>NA|NA|TRBV28|TRBJ2-5
CASSFPSGGPYQETQYF
TGTGCCAGCAGTTTTCCCAGCGGAGGCCCCTACCAAGAGACCCAGTACTTC
>NA|NA|TRBV5-1|TRBJ2-1
CASSLAATANYNEQFF
TGCGCCAGCAGCTTGGCCGCGACAGCCAATTACAATGAGCAGTTCTTC
>NA|TRBD1|TRBV30|TRBJ2-7
CAWRRGTVRPLYEQYF
TGTGCCTGGAGAAGGGGGACAGTCAGGCCGCTCTACGAGCAGTACTTC
>NA|NA|TRBV6-5|TRBJ2-1
CASSYNRVFNEQFF
TGTGCCAGCAGTTATAACAGGGTATTCAATGAGCAGTTCTTC
>NA|TRBD2|TRBV6-5|TRBJ2-7
CASSILAGGNYEQYF
TGTGCCAGCAGCATCCTAGCGGGAGGGAATTACGAGCAGTACTTC
>NA|TRBD2|TRBV9|TRBJ2-5
CASSIGLAGAETQYF
TGTGCCAGCAGCATAGGACTAGCGGGAGCAGAGACCCAGTACTTC
>NA|NA|TRBV2|TRBJ2-1
CASSEVFEQFF
TGTGCCAGCAGTGAAGTATTTGAGCAGTTCTTC
>NA|TRBD1|TRBV18|TRBJ1-3
CASSPPGIYPGGESGNTIYF
TGTGCCAGCTCACCACCGGGGATTTATCCAGGGGGCGAATCTGGAAACACCATATATTTT
>NA|NA|TRBV11-3|TRBJ1-3
CASSKTAGNTIYF
TGTGCCAGCAGCAAAACGGCTGGAAACACCATATATTTT
>NA|NA|TRBV28|TRBJ2-3
CASSQMGLVRTDTQYF
TGTGCCAGCAGCCAAATGGGCCTCGTCAGGACAGATACGCAGTATTTT
>NA|TRBD1|TRBV4-1|TRBJ1-1
CASSLEPTGTALVTEAFF
TGCGCCAGCAGCCTGGAACCAACCGGGACAGCGTTGGTAACTGAAGCTTTCTTT
>NA|NA|TRBV10-3|TRBJ1-5
CATRGLDGNQPQHF
TGTGCCACCCGAGGGCTGGACGGCAATCAGCCCCAGCATTTT
>NA|TRBD2|TRBV19|TRBJ2-3
CASSPQVAGVSDTQYF
TGTGCCAGTAGTCCCCAGGTAGCGGGAGTATCAGATACGCAGTATTTT
>NA|TRBD1|TRBV27|TRBJ1-2
CASSAASPGGWYGYTF
TGTGCCAGCAGTGCCGCCTCTCCAGGGGGGTGGTATGGCTACACCTTC